A selection of T cell receptor beta chains follows, all from one sample in a study of T cell responses to AZD1222 COVID-19 vaccine. Sequencing was performed with immunoSEQ multiplex PCR; in TCRdb, only in-frame clones are kept and a portion is missing. This sample yields about 120,000 clones, of which about 90% are seen a single time; around 15% belongs to the top ten. The sample consisted of peripheral blood, taken 28 days after the second AZD1222 dose. These receptors were taken from an adult who received the AZD1222 COVID-19 vaccine. The CDR3 runs from the conserved cysteine through the conserved F or W. D genes are given only for firm matches. Some rows mark clone size as missing; the rest say once, few, many or name a class of expanded clone.

j_gene,d_gene,abundance,v_gene,CDR3nt,CDR3aa
TRBJ1-3,.,.,TRBV11-3,TGTGCCAGTCAGCCCCCTTCGGGAAACACCATATATTTT,CASQPPSGNTIYF
TRBJ1-2,.,.,TRBV4-1,TGCGCCAGCAGCCAACGAGTCGGTCCCTATGGCTACACCTTC,CASSQRVGPYGYTF
TRBJ2-1,TRBD2,.,TRBV7-9,TGTGCCAGCAGCCCCCCCCTCGCGGGAGGCGATGAGCAGTTCTTC,CASSPPLAGGDEQFF
TRBJ1-3,.,.,TRBV20-1,TGCAGTGCTAGTGGTCAGGGACGAAACACCATATATTTT,CSASGQGRNTIYF
TRBJ1-2,TRBD1,.,TRBV6-5,TGTGCCAGCAGTTACGGGGACAGGACACGCGGTGGCTACACCTTC,CASSYGDRTRGGYTF
TRBJ2-1,.,.,TRBV6-1,TGTGCCAGCAGTGAGGCCCGGGGGACCATCTACAATGAGCAGTTCTTC,CASSEARGTIYNEQFF
TRBJ2-1,TRBD2,.,TRBV6-4,TGTGCCAGCAGTGACTCCGGGACTAGCGGGAGTTATGAGCAGTTCTTC,CASSDSGTSGSYEQFF
TRBJ1-1,.,once,TRBV6-4,TGTGCCAACAGCCCCGACAGGAACACTGAAGCTTTCTTT,CANSPDRNTEAFF
TRBJ1-2,.,.,TRBV5-4,TGTGCCAGCAGCTTGGGTCCCCTAGACCTAACCTCTAACTATGGCTACACCTTC,CASSLGPLDLTSNYGYTF
TRBJ1-4,.,.,TRBV4-1,TGCGCCAGCAGCCAAGTTGGAGGAGTTGAAAAACTGTTTTTT,CASSQVGGVEKLFF
TRBJ2-1,TRBD1,.,TRBV7-9,TGTGCCAGCAGCCGGACAGGGGGTTCCTACAATGAGCAGTTCTTC,CASSRTGGSYNEQFF
TRBJ2-1,.,.,TRBV3-1/TRBV3-2,TGTGCCAGCAGCCAAGATGTGTGGGGCAGCTCCTACAATGAGCAGTTCTTC,CASSQDVWGSSYNEQFF
TRBJ1-1,TRBD1,.,TRBV28,TGTGCCAGCAGTGTACGGACAGGGGGTGACGGCACTGAAGCTTTCTTT,CASSVRTGGDGTEAFF
TRBJ2-1,.,.,TRBV6-5,TGTGCCAGCGTCTTACAGGGTAACAATGAGCAGTTCTTC,CASVLQGNNEQFF
TRBJ1-1,TRBD1,.,TRBV7-9,TGTGCCAGCAGCCCCGCCTTAACTGGGGACAGGGGCACTGAAGCTTTCTTT,CASSPALTGDRGTEAFF
TRBJ1-3,.,few,TRBV5-5,TGTGCCAGCAGCTTGACTTGGATAGGAAACACCATATATTTT,CASSLTWIGNTIYF
TRBJ2-7,TRBD1,.,TRBV9,TGTGCCAGCAGCAACCCGACAGGGGCCGAGCAGTACTTC,CASSNPTGAEQYF
TRBJ2-7,.,.,TRBV3-1/TRBV3-2,TGTGCCAGCAGCCCTTATGGGGGGACCTACGAGCAGTACTTC,CASSPYGGTYEQYF
TRBJ2-3,.,.,TRBV6-5,TGTGCCAGCAGTTCCCCCTCGGAGGCCAACACAGATACGCAGTATTTT,CASSSPSEANTDTQYF
TRBJ2-1,TRBD1,.,TRBV11-3,TGTGCCAGCAAGGGACAGGGGGCAAAGAATGAGCAGTTCTTC,CASKGQGAKNEQFF
TRBJ2-3,.,.,TRBV18,TGTGCCAGCTCACCACGAGGCAGACTTAGGGCAGATACGCAGTATTTT,CASSPRGRLRADTQYF
TRBJ2-7,.,.,TRBV5-8,TGTGCCAGCAGCTTGGAGGTGGCCTACGAGCAGTACTTC,CASSLEVAYEQYF
TRBJ1-1,.,few,TRBV7-2,TGTGCCAGCAGCTCCCAACAGGGCACTGAAGCTTTCTTT,CASSSQQGTEAFF
TRBJ1-1,.,.,TRBV19,TGTGCCAGTAGTATACTCTACTCGAACACTGAAGCTTTCTTT,CASSILYSNTEAFF
TRBJ2-7,.,medium-sized,TRBV9,TGTGCCAGCAGCGTAGCCCCCGGGTACGAGCAGTACTTC,CASSVAPGYEQYF
TRBJ1-1,.,.,TRBV5-1,TGCGCCAGCAGCTTCTCCTCAATTATCGATGAAGCTTTCTTT,CASSFSSIIDEAFF
TRBJ2-5,TRBD1,.,TRBV7-9,TGTGCCAGCAGCATAACATACAGGGGGAAGATGGAGACCCAGTACTTC,CASSITYRGKMETQYF